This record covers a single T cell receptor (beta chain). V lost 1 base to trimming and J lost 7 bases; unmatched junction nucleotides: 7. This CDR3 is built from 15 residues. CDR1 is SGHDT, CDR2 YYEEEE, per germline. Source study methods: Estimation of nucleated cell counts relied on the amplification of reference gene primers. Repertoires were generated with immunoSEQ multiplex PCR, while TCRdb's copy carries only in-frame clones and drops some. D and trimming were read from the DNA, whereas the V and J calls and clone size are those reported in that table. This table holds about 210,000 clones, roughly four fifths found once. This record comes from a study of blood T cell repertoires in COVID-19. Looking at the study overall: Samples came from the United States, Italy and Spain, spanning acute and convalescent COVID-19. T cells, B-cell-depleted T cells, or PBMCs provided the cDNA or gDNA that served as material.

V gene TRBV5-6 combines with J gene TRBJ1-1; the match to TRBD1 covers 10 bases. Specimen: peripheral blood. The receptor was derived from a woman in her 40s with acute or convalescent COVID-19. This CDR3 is CASSLRWTGGSEAFF. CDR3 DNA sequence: TGTGCCAGCAGCTTGCGCTGGACAGGGGGGAGTGAAGCTTTCTTT.